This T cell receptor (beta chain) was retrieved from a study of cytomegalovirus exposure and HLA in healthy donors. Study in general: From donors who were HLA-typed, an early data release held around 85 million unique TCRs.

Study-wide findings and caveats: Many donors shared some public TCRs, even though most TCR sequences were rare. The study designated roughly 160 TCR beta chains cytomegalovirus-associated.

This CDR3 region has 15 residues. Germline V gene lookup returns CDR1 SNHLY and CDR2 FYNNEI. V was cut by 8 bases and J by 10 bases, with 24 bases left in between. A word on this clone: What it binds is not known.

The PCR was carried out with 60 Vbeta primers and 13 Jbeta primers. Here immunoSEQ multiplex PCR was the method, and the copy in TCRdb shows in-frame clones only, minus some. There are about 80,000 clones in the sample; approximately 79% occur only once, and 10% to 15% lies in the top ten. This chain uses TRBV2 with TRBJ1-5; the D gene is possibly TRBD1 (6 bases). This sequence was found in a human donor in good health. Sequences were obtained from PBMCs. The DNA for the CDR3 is TGTGCCAGCGCGGGGGGCCTGGACCCCATCGTACCCCAGCATTTT. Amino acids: CASAGGLDPIVPQHF.